This T cell receptor beta chain came from a study of OX40 agonist ivuxolimab in advanced cancers. The wider study: Patients' therapy was ivuxolimab, an antibody that acts as an agonist of OX40 (CD134).

Here immunoSEQ multiplex PCR was the method, and the copy in TCRdb shows in-frame clones only, minus some. Of around 74,000 clones listed, roughly 90% are singletons. CDR3 length: 15 residues. V was trimmed by 4 bases and J by 8 bases, leaving 20 bases between them. CDR1 LGHNA and CDR2 YNFKEQ come from the germline V gene. The source of this sequence is an adult with an advanced solid tumor such as melanoma, head and neck, liver or kidney cancer. The sequences come from CD4+ or CD8+ T cells sorted from blood, collected in a trial of the OX40 agonist ivuxolimab. The V gene is TRBV4-2, the J gene TRBJ1-2, with D tentatively TRBD1 (6 bases). The CDR3 loop is CASSPPDRTTEGYTF. CDR3 sequence (DNA): TGTGCCAGCAGCCCCCCTGACAGGACGACGGAAGGCTACACCTTC.